The 10 T cell receptor beta chains below come from one sample, sequenced in a study of Tregs in tolerant kidney transplant recipients. Only in-frame clones appear in the TCRdb table, and some are missing; sequencing was by immunoSEQ multiplex PCR. The sample comprises 75,000 to 100,000 clones, around 90% of which are singletons, and roughly 4.7% rests with the top ten. Sequenced material: CD8+ T cells from blood. The receptors derive from a human donor in good health.

The V gene is TRBV30, the J gene TRBJ2-5; TRBD2 might be the D (6 bases). Germline loops: CDR1 GTSNPN, CDR2 SVGIG (reference sequence). V was shortened by 5 bases and J by 4 bases, with 11 bases between the two germline ends. This CDR3 comprises 12 residues. The CDR3 is CAWGGASETQYF. The CDR3 nucleotides read TGTGCCTGGGGCGGGGCCTCAGAGACCCAGTACTTC.

The rearrangement links TRBV27 to TRBJ2-3; 10 nucleotides match TRBD2. Trimming took 4 bases from V and 1 from J; bases not matched to a gene: 5. CDR1 is MNHEY, CDR2 SMNVEV, per germline (reference sequence). CDR3 size: 16 residues. The CDR3 nucleotides read TGTGCCAGCAGTTCGATAGCGGGAGGTGGCACAGATACGCAGTATTTT. This translates into CASSSIAGGGTDTQYF.

This clone was picked up a small number of times. This rearrangement joins TRBV2 to TRBJ1-1, with D possibly TRBD1 on 5 matching bases. There are 12 residues in the CDR3. CDR1 is SNHLY and CDR2 is FYNNEI in the germline V gene. With 6 bases removed from V and 4 bases from J, the gap between germline ends came to 9 bases. The CDR3 sequence is CASRAGGTEAFF. The CDR3 nucleotides are TGTGCCAGCAGGGCTGGGGGCACTGAAGCTTTCTTT.

The chain combines TRBV6-1 with TRBJ2-1; D is unresolved. Germline V gene data show CDR1 as MNHNS and CDR2 as SASEGT. Trimming took off 3 bases at V and 14 bases at J, with 14 bases between the two ends. The CDR3 has 12 amino acids. The CDR3 spells CASSEWPVVEFF. CDR3 nucleotides: TGTGCCAGCAGTGAGTGGCCCGTAGTGGAGTTCTTC.

This clone was seen only once. The chain recombines TRBV13 with TRBJ2-7, with D unclear. Germline CDR1 and CDR2: PRHDT and FYEKMQ (reference sequence). CDR3 length equals 14 residues. V was pared by 0 bases and J by 0 bases, with 6 bases between. The CDR3 nucleotides read TGTGCCAGCAGCTTAGGCAGTCGCTCCTACGAGCAGTACTTC. Its translation: CASSLGSRSYEQYF.

V usage is TRBV4-1 and J usage is TRBJ2-1, with D perhaps given as TRBD1 or TRBD2 (5 bases each). Germline V gives CDR1 MGHRA, CDR2 YSYEKL. Trimming removed 0 bases at V and 5 bases at J, with 20 bases between. The CDR3 is made up of 18 amino acids. DNA for the CDR3: TGCGCCAGCAGCCAAGATTGGTTTACTTCAGGGACGGACAATGAGCAGTTCTTC. This encodes CASSQDWFTSGTDNEQFF.

The chain is built from TRBV9 and TRBJ2-5; possibly TRBD1 or TRBD2 for D (6 bases each). The DNA end lines up better with TRBJ2-7; the J call may be wrong. CDR1 SGDLS and CDR2 YYNGEE come from the germline V gene. This CDR3 region has 16 residues. CDR3 coding DNA: TGTGCCAGCAGCGTAGGGGGGGACATCCCTTTCTACGAGCAGTACTTC. This translates into CASSVGGDIPFYEQYF.

This sequence joins TRBV9 and TRBJ2-3, with TRBD2 identical over 9 bases. The CDR3 extends over 13 amino acids. Losses at the gene ends were 7 bases for V and 6 bases for J; bases not matched to a gene: 6. The germline V gene has CDR1 SGDLS and CDR2 YYNGEE. The CDR3 is CASGSGGGDTQYF. The CDR3 bases are TGTGCCAGCGGTAGCGGGGGTGGGGATACGCAGTATTTT.

The sample holds one count of this clone. This chain uses TRBV4-1 with TRBJ2-3; 8 bases align to TRBD1. V dropped 0 bases and J dropped 6; count of bases not matched to a gene: 11. This CDR3 has 17 amino acids. The germline gives CDR1 MGHRA, CDR2 YSYEKL. CDR3 nucleotide sequence: TGCGCCAGCAGCCAAGAGTCCAGACAGGGGCCGGGGGATACGCAGTATTTT. Translated: CASSQESRQGPGDTQYF.

This clone was detected once. The chain has TRBV7-9 and TRBJ2-1; D not resolved. Germline values: CDR1 SEHNR, CDR2 FQNEAQ (reference sequence). Trimming shortened V by 5 bases and J by 2 bases, and 13 bases separated the two germline ends. This CDR3 comprises 15 residues. The CDR3 region has the DNA TGTGCCAGCAGCCCCTCGACTGCTACCTACAATGAGCAGTTCTTC. Protein product: CASSPSTATYNEQFF. Drawing the rest from reference TRBV7-9 and TRBJ2-1, the complete variable domain is DTGVSQNPRHKITKRGQNVTFRCDPISEHNRLYWYRQTLGQGPEFLTYFQNEAQLEKSRLLSDRFSAERPKGSFSTLEIQRTEQGDSAMYLCASSPSTATYNEQFFGPGTRLTVL.